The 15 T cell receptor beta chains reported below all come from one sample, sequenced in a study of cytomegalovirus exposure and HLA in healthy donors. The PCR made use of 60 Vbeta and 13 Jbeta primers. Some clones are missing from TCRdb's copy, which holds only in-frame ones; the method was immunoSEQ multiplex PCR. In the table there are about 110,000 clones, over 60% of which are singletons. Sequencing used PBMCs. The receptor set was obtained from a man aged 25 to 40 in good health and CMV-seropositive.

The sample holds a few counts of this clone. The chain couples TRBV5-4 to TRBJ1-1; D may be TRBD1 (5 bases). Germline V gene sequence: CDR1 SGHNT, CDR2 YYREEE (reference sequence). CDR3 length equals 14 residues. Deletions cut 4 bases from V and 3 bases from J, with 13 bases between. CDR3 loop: CASSLGGGDTEAFF. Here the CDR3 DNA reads TGTGCCAGCAGCCTTGGGGGGGGTGACACTGAAGCTTTCTTT.

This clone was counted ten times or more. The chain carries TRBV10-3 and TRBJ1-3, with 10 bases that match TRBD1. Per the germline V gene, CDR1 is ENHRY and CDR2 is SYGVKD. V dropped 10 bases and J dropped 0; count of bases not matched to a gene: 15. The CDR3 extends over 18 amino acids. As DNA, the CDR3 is TGTGCCACCCTCGCCGGGACAGGGGTAAAATACTCTGGAAACACCATATATTTT. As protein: CATLAGTGVKYSGNTIYF.

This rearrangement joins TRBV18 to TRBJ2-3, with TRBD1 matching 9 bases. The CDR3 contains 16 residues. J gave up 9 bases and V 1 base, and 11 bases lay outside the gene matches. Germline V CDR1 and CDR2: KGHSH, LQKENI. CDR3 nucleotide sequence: TGTGCCAGCTCACCACGAGGACAGGGGAACCTAGGGACGCAGTATTTT. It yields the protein CASSPRGQGNLGTQYF.

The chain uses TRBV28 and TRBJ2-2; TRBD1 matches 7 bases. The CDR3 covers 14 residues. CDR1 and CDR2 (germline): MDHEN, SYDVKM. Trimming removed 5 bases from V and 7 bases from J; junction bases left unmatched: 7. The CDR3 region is CASSPDRVGGELFF. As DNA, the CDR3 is TGTGCCAGCAGTCCCGACAGGGTCGGCGGGGAGCTGTTTTTT.

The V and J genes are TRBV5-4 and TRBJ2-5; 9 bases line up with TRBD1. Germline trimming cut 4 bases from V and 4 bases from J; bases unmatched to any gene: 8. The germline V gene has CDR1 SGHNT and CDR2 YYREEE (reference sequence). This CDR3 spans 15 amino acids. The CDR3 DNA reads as TGTGCCAGCAGCCCCTATACAGGGGGCAGAGAGACCCAGTACTTC. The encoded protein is CASSPYTGGRETQYF.

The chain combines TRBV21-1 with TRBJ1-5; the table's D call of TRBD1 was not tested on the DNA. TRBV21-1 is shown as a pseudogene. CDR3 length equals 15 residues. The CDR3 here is CASGGQGGFNQPQHF. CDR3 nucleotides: TGTGCCAGCGGGGGACAGGGGGGATTCAATCAGCCCCAGCATTTT.

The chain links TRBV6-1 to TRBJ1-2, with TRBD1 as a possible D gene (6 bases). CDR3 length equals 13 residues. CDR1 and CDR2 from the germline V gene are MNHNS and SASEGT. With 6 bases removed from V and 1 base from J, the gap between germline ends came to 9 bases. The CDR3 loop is CASSAQGNYGYTF. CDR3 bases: TGTGCCAGCAGCGCACAGGGTAACTATGGCTACACCTTC.

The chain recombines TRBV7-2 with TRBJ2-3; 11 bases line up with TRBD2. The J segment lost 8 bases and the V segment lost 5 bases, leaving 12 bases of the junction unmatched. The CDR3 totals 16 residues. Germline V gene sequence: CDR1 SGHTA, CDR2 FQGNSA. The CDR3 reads CASSVTGTSGITTQYF. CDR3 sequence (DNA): TGTGCCAGCAGCGTCACCGGGACTAGCGGTATCACTACGCAGTATTTT.

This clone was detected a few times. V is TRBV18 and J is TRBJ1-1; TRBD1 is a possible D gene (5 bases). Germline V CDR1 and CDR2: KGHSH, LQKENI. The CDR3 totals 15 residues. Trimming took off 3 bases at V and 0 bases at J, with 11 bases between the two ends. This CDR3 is CASSPDRSVNTEAFF. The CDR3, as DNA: TGTGCCAGCTCACCCGACAGATCAGTGAACACTGAAGCTTTCTTT.

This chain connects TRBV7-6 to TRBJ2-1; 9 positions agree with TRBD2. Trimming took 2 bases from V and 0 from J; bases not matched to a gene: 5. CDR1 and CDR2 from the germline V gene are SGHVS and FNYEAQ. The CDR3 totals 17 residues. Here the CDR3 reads CASSLLAGLSSYNEQFF. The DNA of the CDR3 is TGTGCCAGCAGCTTACTAGCGGGACTGAGCTCCTACAATGAGCAGTTCTTC.

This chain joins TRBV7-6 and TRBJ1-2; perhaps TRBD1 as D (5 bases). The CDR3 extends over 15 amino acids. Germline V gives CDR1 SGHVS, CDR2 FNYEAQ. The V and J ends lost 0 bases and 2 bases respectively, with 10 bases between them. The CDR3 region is CASSLAGGVNYGYTF. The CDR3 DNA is TGTGCCAGCAGCTTAGCGGGGGGGGTGAACTATGGCTACACCTTC.

Here the CDR3 DNA reads TGTGCCAGCAGCTTAACCGTGGCTTCCTACGAGCAGTACTTC. Protein sequence: CASSLTVASYEQYF. The chain couples TRBV7-8 to TRBJ2-7; D is undetermined. V lost 2 bases to trimming and J lost 1 base, with 9 bases between them. This CDR3 spans 14 amino acids. Germline V CDR1 and CDR2: SGHVS, FQNEAQ.

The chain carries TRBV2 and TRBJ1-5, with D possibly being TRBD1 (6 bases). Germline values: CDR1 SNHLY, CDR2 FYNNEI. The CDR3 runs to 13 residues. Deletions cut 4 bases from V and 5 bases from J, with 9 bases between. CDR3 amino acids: CASSGQADQPQHF. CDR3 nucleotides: TGTGCCAGCAGTGGACAGGCGGATCAGCCCCAGCATTTT.

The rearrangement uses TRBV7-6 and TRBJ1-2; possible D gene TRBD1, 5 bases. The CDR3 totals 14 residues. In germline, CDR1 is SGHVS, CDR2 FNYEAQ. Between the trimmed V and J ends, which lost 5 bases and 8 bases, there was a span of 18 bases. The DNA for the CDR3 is TGTGCCAGCAGCCCCCGCCCCGGGGGTGGGGGCTACACCTTC. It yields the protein CASSPRPGGGGYTF.

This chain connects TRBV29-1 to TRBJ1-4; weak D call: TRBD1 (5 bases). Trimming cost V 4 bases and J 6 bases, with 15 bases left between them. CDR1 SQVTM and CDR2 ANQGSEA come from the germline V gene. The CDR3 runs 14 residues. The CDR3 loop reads CSVGVGGADEKLFF. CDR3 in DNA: TGCAGCGTTGGAGTCGGGGGAGCAGATGAAAAACTGTTTTTT.